This TCR beta chain was documented in a study of molecular identifiers for immune sequencing clone quantification. Germline lookup yields CDR1 GTSNPN and CDR2 SVGIG (reference sequence). This CDR3 contains 14 residues. The authors sorted naive CD8 T cells as CD8+CD4-CCR7+CD45RA+. Making the bulk TCR libraries relied on previously described methods and listed TCR primers. TCRdb ran MiXCR on the PCR reads and lists one entry per CDR3 protein. This table has around 480,000 distinct CDR3 sequences, roughly 25% appearing once. The table lists this clonotype with a few counts. The junction departs from germline at one end; a sequencing error may be responsible.

Sequenced input: naive CD8+ T cells from blood, with Jurkat cell RNA spiked in. The subset here: FACS-sorted CD8+CD4-CCR7+CD45RA+ naive T cells. The J gene is TRBJ2-7, the V gene TRBV30, with TRBD2 matching over 8 bases. This clonotype was obtained from a human donor in good health. Some libraries in this study had Jurkat cell RNA spiked in. CDR3 bases: TGTGCCTGGAGTCCGGCGGGAGGCCCCTACGAGCGGTACTTC. Translation gives CAWSPAGGPYERYF.